These 4 T cell receptor beta chains originate from one sample sequenced in a study of shared clonotypes between healthy human individuals (dated by TCRdb to 2020 to 2021). Library method: the immunoSEQ multiplex PCR assay. TCRdb carries this immuneACCESS record with in-frame sequences only. Its versions omit some clonotypes, under half of them owing to an unresolved V gene in the studies checked, with the rest unexplained. The sample table holds millions of clones, of which more than 90% were seen once. Over 0.12% of the sample belongs to the ten largest clones. The sample comprised naive CD4+ T cells sorted from blood. What this sample's cell subset or site label stands for: CD45RA+ positively selected. These receptors were obtained from a man between 18 and 29 years old in good health.

The chain couples TRBV7-9 to TRBJ2-7, with TRBD2 matching over 8 bases. The V gene's germline CDR1 is SEHNR and CDR2 FQNEAQ (reference sequence). The CDR3 consists of 13 residues. V shed 5 bases, J shed 3 bases, and the junction held 3 bases outside the gene matches. CDR3 DNA sequence: TGTGCCAGCAGCCGGGCGGGGGGCTACGAGCAGTACTTC. Protein product: CASSRAGGYEQYF.

Details on this clone: The germline gene is not matched at one end of the junction; a read error may be the cause. The gene calls are TRBV6-1 and TRBJ2-3; 9 bases are a match to TRBD1. Germline CDR1 and CDR2: MNHNS and SASEGT. The CDR3 contains 16 residues. CDR3 sequence (DNA): TGTGCCATCAGTGCCACAGGGGGCAGGGTTACAGATACGCAGTATTTT. Encoded protein: CAISATGGRVTDTQYF.

V and J are TRBV29-1 and TRBJ2-5; no clear D gene. From germline, CDR1 is SQVTM and CDR2 ANQGSEA. This CDR3 region has 14 residues. V lost 1 base and J lost 2, with 11 bases in between. The CDR3: CSVEAGPLQETQYF. CDR3 in DNA: TGCAGCGTTGAAGCAGGTCCACTACAAGAGACCCAGTACTTC.

Details on this clone: Other nucleotide sequences from this sample produce the same CDR3. The J gene is TRBJ2-5, the V gene TRBV6-1; 8 bases map to TRBD2. The CDR3 is 14 amino acids. V was clipped by 5 bases and J by 2 bases; unmatched bases: 4. Germline CDR1 reads MNHNS; CDR2 reads SASEGT. This CDR3 reads CASSPSGLQETQYF. The CDR3 region has the DNA TGTGCCAGCAGTCCTAGCGGGCTACAAGAGACCCAGTACTTC.